The 21 T cell receptor beta chains presented below share a single source sample, sequenced in a study of T cells in localized non-small cell lung cancer. Only in-frame clones appear in the TCRdb table, and some are missing; sequencing was by immunoSEQ multiplex PCR. This sample has roughly 76,000 clones, with about 78% found just once. The input for sequencing was PBMCs, taken before any cancer treatment. The receptors stem from a man between 40 and 70 years old with stage II squamous cell lung carcinoma.

This clone appeared a few times. This chain links TRBV4-1 with TRBJ2-6; D perhaps matches TRBD2 (5 bases). CDR3 length: 15 amino acids. Trimming removed 4 bases at V and 0 bases at J, with 7 bases between. CDR1 MGHRA and CDR2 YSYEKL come from the germline V gene. Here the CDR3 reads CASSPRGSGANVLTF. The CDR3 nucleotides are TGCGCCAGCAGCCCCCGGGGCTCTGGGGCCAACGTCCTGACTTTC.

V usage is TRBV19 and J usage is TRBJ2-3; D remains unclear. With 6 bases removed from V and 2 bases from J, the gap between germline ends came to 15 bases. Germline V lookup: CDR1 LNHDA, CDR2 SQIVND (reference sequence). The CDR3 runs to 15 residues. DNA for the CDR3: TGTGCCAGTAGCTTCAACCATGTCTCCACAGATACGCAGTATTTT. This sequence encodes CASSFNHVSTDTQYF.

The CDR3 loop reads CASSSGLLSYNEQFF. The CDR3 coding sequence is TGTGCCAGCAGCTCGGGACTGCTCTCCTACAATGAGCAGTTCTTC. This chain links TRBV7-8 with TRBJ2-1; tentative D call: TRBD2 (6 bases). Germline loops: CDR1 SGHVS, CDR2 FQNEAQ. CDR3 size: 15 residues. Trimming took off 4 bases at V and 0 bases at J, with 10 bases between the two ends.

The V and J genes are TRBV7-9 and TRBJ2-5, with 8 bases lining up with TRBD2. With 5 bases clipped from V and 4 bases from J, the junction kept 15 bases outside the gene matches. The CDR3 covers 17 residues. CDR1 and CDR2 from the germline V gene are SEHNR and FQNEAQ (reference sequence). The CDR3 DNA sequence: TGTGCCAGCAGCACACGGATCGGGACTAGGGTTATAGAGACCCAGTACTTC. Amino acid sequence: CASSTRIGTRVIETQYF.

This clone was detected a few times. The CDR3 nucleotides are TGTGCCAGCAGCGAGAGGAGGGGCTATGGCTACACCTTC. Translation: CASSERRGYGYTF. This chain links TRBV28 with TRBJ1-2, with D maybe TRBD1 (5 bases). Germline V gene data show CDR1 as MDHEN and CDR2 as SYDVKM. This CDR3 spans 13 amino acids. The V end lost 6 bases, the J end lost 4 bases, and 12 bases lay between the germline ends.

The chain joins TRBV5-4 to TRBJ2-7, with a possible D match to TRBD1 (5 bases). Germline assignment: CDR1 SGHNT and CDR2 YYREEE (reference sequence). Deletions cut 4 bases from V and 5 bases from J, with 13 bases between. CDR3 length equals 13 residues. The CDR3 sequence is CASSIGDGNEQYF. The DNA of the CDR3 is TGTGCCAGCAGCATAGGGGATGGAAACGAGCAGTACTTC.

This chain connects TRBV2 to TRBJ1-1; D remains unclear. The V and J ends lost 4 bases and 0 bases respectively, with 12 bases between them. The germline CDR1 and CDR2 sequences are SNHLY and FYNNEI. There are 15 residues in the CDR3. The CDR3 DNA reads as TGTGCCAGCAGTGCCGAGAGGGCCGTGAACACTGAAGCTTTCTTT. Amino acids: CASSAERAVNTEAFF. The full variable domain, completed using reference TRBV2 and TRBJ1-1, is EPEVTQTPSHQVTQMGQEVILRCVPISNHLYFYWYRQILGQKVEFLVSFYNNEISEKSEIFDDQFSVERPDGSNFTLKIRSTKLEDSAMYFCASSAERAVNTEAFFGQGTRLTVV.

The chain has TRBV10-3 and TRBJ1-5; D unresolved. The CDR3 runs to 12 residues. Germline V gene lookup returns CDR1 ENHRY and CDR2 SYGVKD. The V end was cut by 4 bases, the J end by 7 bases, with 8 bases between. CDR3 in DNA: TGTGCCATCAGTGCCCCGGAACAGCCCCAGCATTTT. Amino acids: CAISAPEQPQHF.

The V and J genes are TRBV28 and TRBJ2-7; TRBD2 matches 8 bases. CDR3 length: 14 amino acids. Per germline, CDR1 MDHEN and CDR2 SYDVKM. V was clipped by 8 bases and J by 0 bases; unmatched bases: 6. The CDR3 region is CASGGGGISYEQYF. In DNA, the CDR3 is TGTGCCAGCGGTGGCGGGGGGATCTCCTACGAGCAGTACTTC.

The chain joins TRBV18 to TRBJ1-6, with D unresolved. With 2 bases removed from V and 5 bases from J, the gap between germline ends came to 1 base. The CDR3 length is 12 residues. Germline V CDR1 and CDR2: KGHSH, LQKENI. The CDR3 sequence is CASSPDNSPLHF. CDR3 nucleotides: TGTGCCAGCTCACCAGATAATTCACCCCTCCACTTT.

The J gene is TRBJ1-1, the V gene TRBV9; 9 bases fit TRBD1. Germline CDR1 and CDR2: SGDLS and YYNGEE. Losses at the gene ends were 3 bases for V and 1 base for J; bases not matched to a gene: 4. The CDR3 is 15 residues long. CDR3 sequence: CASSAGQGRNTEAFF. In DNA, the CDR3 is TGTGCCAGCAGCGCTGGACAGGGGAGGAACACTGAAGCTTTCTTT.

The gene calls are TRBV27 and TRBJ1-2, with unresolved D. The CDR3 length is 14 residues. V lost 5 bases to trimming and J lost 7 bases, with 17 bases between them. Germline lookup yields CDR1 MNHEY and CDR2 SMNVEV (reference sequence). The CDR3 DNA is TGTGCCAGCAGTCCTACGGGTCTCTTTTTTGGCTACACCTTC. Protein sequence: CASSPTGLFFGYTF.

The chain combines TRBV19 with TRBJ2-6; D not resolved. CDR3 length equals 16 residues. The germline V and J ends were trimmed by 2 bases and 3 bases, with 11 bases remaining between them. Germline-derived CDR1 and CDR2 are LNHDA and SQIVND (reference sequence). The CDR3 spells CASSILTGIGANVLTF. The CDR3 nucleotides are TGTGCCAGTAGTATACTAACCGGAATTGGGGCCAACGTCCTGACTTTC.

As to this clone: One end of the junction fails to match germline, which may point to a read error. The chain employs TRBV7-7 and TRBJ2-5; TRBD1 matches at 8 bases. The CDR3 consists of 14 residues. The germline gives CDR1 SSHAT, CDR2 FNYEAQ (reference sequence). The CDR3 sequence: CASSRTGKLETQYF. For the CDR3, the DNA is TGTGCTAGCAGCCGGACAGGGAAATTAGAGACCCAGTACTTC. The entire variable domain, with the rest obtained from reference TRBV7-7 and TRBJ2-5, is as follows: GAGVSQSPRYKVTKRGQDVTLRCDPISSHATLYWYQQALGQGPEFLTYFNYEAQPDKSGLPSDRFSAERPEGSISTLTIQRTEQRDSAMYRCASSRTGKLETQYFGPGTRLLVL.

The chain has TRBV4-3 and TRBJ1-1; the D is unclear. This CDR3 is 15 amino acids long. V was shortened by 1 base and J by 6 bases, with 15 bases between the two germline ends. Germline loops: CDR1 LGHNA, CDR2 YSLEER. CDR3 loop: CASSQVEGPQAEAFF. The DNA for the CDR3 is TGCGCCAGCAGCCAAGTCGAAGGGCCACAAGCTGAAGCTTTCTTT.

This clone is medium-sized. This chain uses TRBV2 with TRBJ1-6; D remains ambiguous. The CDR3 has 12 residues. Trimming took off 2 bases at V and 10 bases at J, with 6 bases between the two ends. Germline V gene lookup returns CDR1 SNHLY and CDR2 FYNNEI. The chain's CDR3 is CASSEIRSPLHF. Here the CDR3 DNA reads TGTGCCAGCAGTGAAATCCGGTCACCCCTCCACTTT.

V usage is TRBV19 and J usage is TRBJ2-1; D uncertain. Germline V gene sequence: CDR1 LNHDA, CDR2 SQIVND (reference sequence). V was shortened by 5 bases and J by 8 bases, with 7 bases between the two germline ends. The CDR3 runs to 11 residues. CDR3 region: CASSSRDEQFF. The CDR3 DNA reads as TGTGCCAGTAGTTCTCGGGATGAGCAGTTCTTC. The complete variable domain, with remaining parts taken from reference TRBV19 and TRBJ2-1, reads DGGITQSPKYLFRKEGQNVTLSCEQNLNHDAMYWYRQDPGQGLRLIYYSQIVNDFQKGDIAEGYSVSREKKESFPLTVTSAQKNPTAFYLCASSSRDEQFFGPGTRLTVL.

V usage is TRBV28 and J usage is TRBJ1-5; D ambiguous. CDR3 length: 13 amino acids. The ends were cut back, 4 bases at V and 5 bases at J, with 9 bases in the middle. Germline CDR1 MDHEN, CDR2 SYDVKM. DNA of the CDR3: TGTGCCAGCAGTTACGGTGGTCATCAGCCCCAGCATTTT. Its translation: CASSYGGHQPQHF.

The J gene is TRBJ2-7, the V gene TRBV30; D possibly corresponds to TRBD1 (5 bases). The CDR3 contains 11 residues. The V gene lost 5 bases and the J gene lost 2 bases, with 7 bases spanning the gap. Germline V lookup: CDR1 GTSNPN, CDR2 SVGIG (reference sequence). The CDR3 nucleotides read TGTGCCTGGCAGACAGCCTACGAGCAGTACTTC. Protein sequence: CAWQTAYEQYF. Filled out from reference TRBV30 and TRBJ2-7, the complete variable domain reads SQTIHQWPATLVQPVGSPLSLECTVEGTSNPNLYWYRQAAGRGLQLLFYSVGIGQISSEVPQNLSASRPQDRQFILSSKKLLLSDSGFYLCAWQTAYEQYFGPGTRLTVT.

The chain has TRBV7-9 and TRBJ2-2; 9 positions match TRBD1. V shed 5 bases and J 4 bases; nucleotides not matched to a gene: 5. The V gene's germline CDR1 is SEHNR and CDR2 FQNEAQ (reference sequence). The CDR3 totals 15 residues. The CDR3 DNA reads TGTGCCAGCAGCCGGGACAGGGAATTCACCGGGGAGCTGTTTTTT. It translates to CASSRDREFTGELFF.

Here the CDR3 DNA reads TGTGCCAGCAGTCAGTCTGTCTATGGCTACACCTTC. Translating gives CASSQSVYGYTF. The chain couples TRBV28 to TRBJ1-2; D is uncertain. Germline V gene data show CDR1 as MDHEN and CDR2 as SYDVKM. Trimming took off 5 bases at V and 4 bases at J, with 8 bases between the two ends. The CDR3 totals 12 residues.